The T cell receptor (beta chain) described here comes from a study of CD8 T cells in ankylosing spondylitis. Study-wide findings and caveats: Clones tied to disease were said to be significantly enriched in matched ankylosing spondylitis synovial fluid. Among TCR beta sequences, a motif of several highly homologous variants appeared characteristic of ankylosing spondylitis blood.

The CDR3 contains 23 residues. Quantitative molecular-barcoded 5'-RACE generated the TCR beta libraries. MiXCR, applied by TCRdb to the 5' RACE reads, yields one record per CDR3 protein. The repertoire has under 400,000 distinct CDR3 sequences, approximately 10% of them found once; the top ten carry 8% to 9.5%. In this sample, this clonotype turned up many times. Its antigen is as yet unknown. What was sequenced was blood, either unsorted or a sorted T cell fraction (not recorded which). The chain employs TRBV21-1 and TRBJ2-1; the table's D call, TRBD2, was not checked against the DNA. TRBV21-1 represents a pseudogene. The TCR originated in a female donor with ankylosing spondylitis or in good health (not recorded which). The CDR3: CASSTIKGGTGTSGYVSYNEQFF. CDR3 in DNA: TGTGCCAGCAGCACAATAAAAGGGGGGACCGGGACTAGCGGGTACGTTTCCTACAATGAGCAGTTCTTC.